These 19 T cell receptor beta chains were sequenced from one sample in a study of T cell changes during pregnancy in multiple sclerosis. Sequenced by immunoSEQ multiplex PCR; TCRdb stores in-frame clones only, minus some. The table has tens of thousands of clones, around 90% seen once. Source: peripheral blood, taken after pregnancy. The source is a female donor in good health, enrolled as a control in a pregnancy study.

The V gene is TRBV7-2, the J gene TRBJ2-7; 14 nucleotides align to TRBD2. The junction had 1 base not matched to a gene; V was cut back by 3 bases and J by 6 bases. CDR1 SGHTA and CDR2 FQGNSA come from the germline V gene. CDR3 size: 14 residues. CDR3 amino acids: CASSLGLAGAEQYF. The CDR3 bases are TGTGCCAGCAGCTTGGGACTAGCGGGGGCCGAGCAGTACTTC.

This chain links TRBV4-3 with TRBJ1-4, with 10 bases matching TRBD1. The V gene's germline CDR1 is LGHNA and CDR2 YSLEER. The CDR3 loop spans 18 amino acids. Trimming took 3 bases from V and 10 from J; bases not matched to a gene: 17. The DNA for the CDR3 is TGCGCCAGCAGCCACTACCGGGTGACAGGGGGCGCTTCTGGAAAACTGTTTTTT. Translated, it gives CASSHYRVTGGASGKLFF.

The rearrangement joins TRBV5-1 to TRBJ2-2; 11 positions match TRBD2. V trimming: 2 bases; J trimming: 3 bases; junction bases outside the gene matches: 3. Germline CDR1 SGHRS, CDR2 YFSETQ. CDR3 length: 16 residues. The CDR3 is CASSFGTSGYTGELFF. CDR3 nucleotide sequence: TGCGCCAGCAGCTTCGGGACTAGCGGTTACACCGGGGAGCTGTTTTTT.

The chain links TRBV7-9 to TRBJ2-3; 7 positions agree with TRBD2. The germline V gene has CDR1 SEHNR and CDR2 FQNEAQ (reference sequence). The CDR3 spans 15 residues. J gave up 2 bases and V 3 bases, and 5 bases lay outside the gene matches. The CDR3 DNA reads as TGTGCCAGCAGCTTTTCTAGCGGAATCACAGATACGCAGTATTTT. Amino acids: CASSFSSGITDTQYF.

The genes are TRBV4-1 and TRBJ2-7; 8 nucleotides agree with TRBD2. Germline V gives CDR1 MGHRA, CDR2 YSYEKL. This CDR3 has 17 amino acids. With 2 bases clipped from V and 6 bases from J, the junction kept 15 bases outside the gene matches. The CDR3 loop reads CASSQRPTGGTDREQYF. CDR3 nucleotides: TGCGCCAGCAGCCAACGTCCGACGGGAGGGACTGATCGCGAGCAGTACTTC.

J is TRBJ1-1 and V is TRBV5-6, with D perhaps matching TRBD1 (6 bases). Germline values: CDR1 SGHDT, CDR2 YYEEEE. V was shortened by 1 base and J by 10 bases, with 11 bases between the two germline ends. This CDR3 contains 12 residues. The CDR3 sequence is CASSLISGVAFF. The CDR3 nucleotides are TGTGCCAGCAGCTTGATCTCAGGGGTAGCTTTCTTT.

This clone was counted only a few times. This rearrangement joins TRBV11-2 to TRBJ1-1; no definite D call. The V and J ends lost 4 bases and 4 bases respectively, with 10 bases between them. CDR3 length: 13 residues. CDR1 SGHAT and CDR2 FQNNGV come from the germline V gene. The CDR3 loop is CASSSERGTEAFF. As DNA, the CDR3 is TGTGCCAGCAGCTCAGAGCGTGGCACTGAAGCTTTCTTT.

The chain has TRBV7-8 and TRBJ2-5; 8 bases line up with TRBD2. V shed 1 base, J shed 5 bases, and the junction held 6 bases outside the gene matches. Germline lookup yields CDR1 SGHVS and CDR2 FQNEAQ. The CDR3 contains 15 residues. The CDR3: CASSLERGPWETQYF. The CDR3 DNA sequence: TGTGCCAGCAGCTTAGAGCGGGGGCCTTGGGAGACCCAGTACTTC.

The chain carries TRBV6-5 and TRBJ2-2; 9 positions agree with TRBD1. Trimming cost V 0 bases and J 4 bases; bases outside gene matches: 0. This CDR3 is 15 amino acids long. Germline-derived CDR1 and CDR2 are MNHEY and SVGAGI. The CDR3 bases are TGTGCCAGCAGTTACTCGGGACAGGGCACCGGGGAGCTGTTTTTT. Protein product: CASSYSGQGTGELFF.

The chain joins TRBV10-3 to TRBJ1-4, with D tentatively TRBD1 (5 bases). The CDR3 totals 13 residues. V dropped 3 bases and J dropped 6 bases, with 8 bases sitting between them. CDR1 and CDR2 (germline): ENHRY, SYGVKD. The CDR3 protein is CAISESRDEKLFF. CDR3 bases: TGTGCCATCAGTGAATCCAGGGATGAAAAACTGTTTTTT.

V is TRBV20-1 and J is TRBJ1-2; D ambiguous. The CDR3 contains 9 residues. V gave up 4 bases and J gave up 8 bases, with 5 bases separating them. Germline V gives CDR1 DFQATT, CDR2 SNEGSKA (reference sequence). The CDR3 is CSANLGYTF. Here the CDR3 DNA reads TGCAGTGCTAACTTAGGCTACACCTTC.

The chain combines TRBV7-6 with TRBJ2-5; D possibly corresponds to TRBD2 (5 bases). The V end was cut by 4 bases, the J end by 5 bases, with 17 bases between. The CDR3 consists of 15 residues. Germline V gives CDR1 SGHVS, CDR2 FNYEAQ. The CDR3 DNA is TGTGCCAGCAGCTCGCGGGTGGTGGGTTGGGAGACCCAGTACTTC. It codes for CASSSRVVGWETQYF.

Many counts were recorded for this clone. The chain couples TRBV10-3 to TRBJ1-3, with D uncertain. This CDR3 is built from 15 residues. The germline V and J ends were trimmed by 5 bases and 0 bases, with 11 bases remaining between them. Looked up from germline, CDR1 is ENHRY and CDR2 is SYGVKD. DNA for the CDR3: TGTGCCATCAGTCCACTTCAAAACTCTGGAAACACCATATATTTT. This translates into CAISPLQNSGNTIYF.

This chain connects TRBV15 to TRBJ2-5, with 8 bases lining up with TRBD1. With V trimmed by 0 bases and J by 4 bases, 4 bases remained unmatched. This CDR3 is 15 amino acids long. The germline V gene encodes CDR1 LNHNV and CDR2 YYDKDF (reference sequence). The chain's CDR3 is CATSRDRTGPETQYF. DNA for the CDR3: TGTGCCACCAGCAGAGATCGGACAGGGCCAGAGACCCAGTACTTC.

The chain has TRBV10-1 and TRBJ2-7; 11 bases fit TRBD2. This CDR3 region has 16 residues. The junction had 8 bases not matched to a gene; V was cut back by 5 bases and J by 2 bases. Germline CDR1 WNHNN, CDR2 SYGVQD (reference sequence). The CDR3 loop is CASSLGLAARPYEQYF. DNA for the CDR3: TGCGCCAGCAGTCTGGGACTAGCGGCCAGACCCTACGAGCAGTACTTC.

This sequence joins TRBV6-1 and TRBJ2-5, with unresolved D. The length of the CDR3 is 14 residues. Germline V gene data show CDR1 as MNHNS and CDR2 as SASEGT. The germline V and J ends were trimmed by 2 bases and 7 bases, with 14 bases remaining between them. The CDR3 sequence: CASSESRPSGTQYF. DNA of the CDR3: TGTGCCAGCAGTGAAAGTAGACCCTCGGGGACCCAGTACTTC.

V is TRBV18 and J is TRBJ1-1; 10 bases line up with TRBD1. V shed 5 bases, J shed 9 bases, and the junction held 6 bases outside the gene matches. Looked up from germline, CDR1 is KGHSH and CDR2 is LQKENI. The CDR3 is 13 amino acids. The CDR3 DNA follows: TGTGCCAGCTCAGCTGGGACAGGGGAAAAAGCTTTCTTT. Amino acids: CASSAGTGEKAFF.

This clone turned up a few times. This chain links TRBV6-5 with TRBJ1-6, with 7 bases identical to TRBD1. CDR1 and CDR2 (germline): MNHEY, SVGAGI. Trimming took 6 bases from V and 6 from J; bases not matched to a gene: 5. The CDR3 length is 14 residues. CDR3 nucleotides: TGTGCCAGCAGCCCTGACAGGGTTAATTCACCCCTCCACTTT. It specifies CASSPDRVNSPLHF.

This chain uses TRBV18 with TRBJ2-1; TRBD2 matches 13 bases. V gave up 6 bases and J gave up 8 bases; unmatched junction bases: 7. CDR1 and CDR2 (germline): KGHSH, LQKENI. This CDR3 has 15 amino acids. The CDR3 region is CASSPTSGRAYEQFF. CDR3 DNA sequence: TGTGCCAGCTCCCCAACTAGCGGGAGGGCCTATGAGCAGTTCTTC.